This TCR beta chain was retrieved from a study of Graves' ophthalmopathy and Graves' hyperthyroidism. In the study overall: Before any treatment was given, at initial diagnosis, peripheral blood was collected.

CDR1 and CDR2 (germline): DFQATT, SNEGSKA (reference sequence). V lost 6 bases and J lost 0, with 9 bases in between. The CDR3 totals 13 residues. The authors amplified TCR beta CDR3 regions, and they did so from RNA transcripts for repertoire sequencing. Investigators did first-round RT-PCR with HTBI primers, then second-round multiplex PCR. TCRdb called the multiplex PCR reads again in MiXCR, with one record for every CDR3 protein. The sample includes approximately 380,000 distinct CDR3 sequences, 20% to 25% of them seen just once. This clonotype was seen at least ten times. The origin of this receptor is a young woman with stable Graves' hyperthyroidism. The V call is TRBV20-1, the J call TRBJ1-3; D remains unclear. The specimen sequenced was peripheral blood. The CDR3 DNA reads as TGCAGTGCAATTTTTAGCTCTGGAAACACCATATATTTT. Translation: CSAIFSSGNTIYF.